This T cell receptor beta chain is from a study of blood T cell repertoires in COVID-19. About the study: Collection of acute and convalescent COVID-19 samples took place in the United States, Italy and Spain.

Clinical history reported by participants formed the basis on which cohorts were assigned. Two negative PCRs, clearance, or symptom resolution characterized the recovered Cohort 3 donors. This table comes from immunoSEQ multiplex PCR, and its TCRdb copy is limited to in-frame clones, with some not included. The table includes about 170,000 clones, 75% to 90% detected once. This clone has more than one count but fewer than ten. This clonotype was sampled from a woman aged 50 to 60 who had recovered from COVID-19. Specimen: PBMCs or T cells enriched from blood (not recorded which).

CDR3 DNA sequence: TGTGCCAGCAGCGCCTCCCCTGGGACAATCTCTGGAAACACCATATATTTT. As protein: CASSASPGTISGNTIYF. This rearrangement joins TRBV9 to TRBJ1-3, with a possible D match to TRBD1 (6 bases). The CDR3 sequence is 17 residues long. Germline V lookup: CDR1 SGDLS, CDR2 YYNGEE. V lost 3 bases to trimming and J lost 0 bases, with 16 bases between them.